The present TCR beta chain was sequenced within a study of blood T cell repertoires in COVID-19. Study-level information: Donors in the United States, Italy and Spain gave samples during acute or convalescent COVID-19. Sources were T cells, B-cell-depleted T cells, or PBMCs; the material itself was cDNA or gDNA.

The sample holds a few counts of this clone. The trim removed 4 bases at V and 7 bases at J, leaving 6 bases unmatched. Germline CDR1 and CDR2: LNHDA and SQIVND (reference sequence). This CDR3 is built from 14 residues. Sequencing was performed with immunoSEQ multiplex PCR; in TCRdb, only in-frame clones are kept and a portion is missing. The data show about 190,000 clones, with roughly 86% seen just once and around 1.6% held by the top ten. The genes are TRBV19 and TRBJ1-4; TRBD1 matches 7 bases. The sequence derives from a man aged 18 to 30 with active or convalescent COVID-19. The sample consisted of peripheral blood. The CDR3 DNA follows: TGTGCCAGTAGTAAAAGGGGGCTCGGTGAAAAACTGTTTTTT. Translated, it gives CASSKRGLGEKLFF.